Sequencing of this T cell receptor (beta chain) was carried out in a study of blood T cell repertoires in COVID-19. Study in general: Acute-phase and convalescent COVID-19 samples originated in the United States, Italy and Spain. The analysed material was cDNA or gDNA that came from T cells, B-cell-depleted T cells, or PBMCs.

In the study's own analysis: Estimated nucleated cell counts came from reference gene primer amplification. Generated by immunoSEQ multiplex PCR, the TCRdb table keeps only in-frame clones and is missing some. For V, J and clone size, that table is used; D and trimming come from the DNA. This sample has about 49,000 clones; 85% to 90% occur once, and the top ten carry 5% to 6%. The specimen sequenced was peripheral blood. This receptor was identified in a man between 40 and 49 years old with active COVID-19.

CDR3 amino acids: CASSSWGGTEAFF. In DNA, the CDR3 is TGTGCCAGTAGTTCTTGGGGAGGCACTGAAGCTTTCTTT. V gene TRBV19 combines with J gene TRBJ1-1; no reliable D call. This CDR3 spans 13 amino acids. The germline V gene has CDR1 LNHDA and CDR2 SQIVND (reference sequence). Between the trimmed V and J ends, which lost 5 bases and 4 bases, there was a span of 11 bases. Looking up the rest from reference TRBV19 and TRBJ1-1 gives the full variable domain: DGGITQSPKYLFRKEGQNVTLSCEQNLNHDAMYWYRQDPGQGLRLIYYSQIVNDFQKGDIAEGYSVSREKKESFPLTVTSAQKNPTAFYLCASSSWGGTEAFFGQGTRLTVV.